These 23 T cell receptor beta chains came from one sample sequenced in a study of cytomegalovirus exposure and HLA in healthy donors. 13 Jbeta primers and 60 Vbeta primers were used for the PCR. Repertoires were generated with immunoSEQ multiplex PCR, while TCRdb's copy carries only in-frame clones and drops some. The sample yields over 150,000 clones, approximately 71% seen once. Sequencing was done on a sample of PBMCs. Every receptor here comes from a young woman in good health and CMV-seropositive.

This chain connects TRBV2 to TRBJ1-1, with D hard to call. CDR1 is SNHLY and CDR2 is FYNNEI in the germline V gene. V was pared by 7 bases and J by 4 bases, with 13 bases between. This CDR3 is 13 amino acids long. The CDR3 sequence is CASKRAPSTEAFF. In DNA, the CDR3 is TGTGCCAGCAAGAGGGCCCCGAGCACTGAAGCTTTCTTT. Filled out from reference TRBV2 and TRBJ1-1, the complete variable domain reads EPEVTQTPSHQVTQMGQEVILRCVPISNHLYFYWYRQILGQKVEFLVSFYNNEISEKSEIFDDQFSVERPDGSNFTLKIRSTKLEDSAMYFCASKRAPSTEAFFGQGTRLTVV.

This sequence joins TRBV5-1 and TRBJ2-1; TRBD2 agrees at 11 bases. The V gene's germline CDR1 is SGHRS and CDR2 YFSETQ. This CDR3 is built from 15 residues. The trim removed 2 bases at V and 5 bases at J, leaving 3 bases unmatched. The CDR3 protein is CASSFQLAGDNEQFF. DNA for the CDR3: TGCGCCAGCAGCTTCCAACTAGCGGGGGACAATGAGCAGTTCTTC.

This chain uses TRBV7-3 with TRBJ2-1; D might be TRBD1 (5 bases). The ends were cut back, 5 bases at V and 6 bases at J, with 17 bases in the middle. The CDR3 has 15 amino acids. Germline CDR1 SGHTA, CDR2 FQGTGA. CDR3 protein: CASSPGALRSNEQFF. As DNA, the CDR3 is TGTGCCAGCAGCCCTGGGGCCCTTCGGTCCAATGAGCAGTTCTTC.

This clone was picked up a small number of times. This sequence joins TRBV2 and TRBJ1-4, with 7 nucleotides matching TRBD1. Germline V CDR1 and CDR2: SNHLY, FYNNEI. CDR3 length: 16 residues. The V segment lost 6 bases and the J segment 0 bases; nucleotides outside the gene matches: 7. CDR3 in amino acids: CASSTGTAATNEKLFF. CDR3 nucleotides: TGTGCCAGCAGCACCGGGACAGCAGCAACTAATGAAAAACTGTTTTTT.

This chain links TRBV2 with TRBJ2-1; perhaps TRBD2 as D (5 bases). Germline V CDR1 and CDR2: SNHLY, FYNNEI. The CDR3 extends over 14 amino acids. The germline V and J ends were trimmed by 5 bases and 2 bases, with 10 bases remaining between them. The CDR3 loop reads CASSSGEPYNEQFF. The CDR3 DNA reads TGTGCCAGCAGTTCCGGGGAACCCTACAATGAGCAGTTCTTC. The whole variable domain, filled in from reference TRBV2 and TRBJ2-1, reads EPEVTQTPSHQVTQMGQEVILRCVPISNHLYFYWYRQILGQKVEFLVSFYNNEISEKSEIFDDQFSVERPDGSNFTLKIRSTKLEDSAMYFCASSSGEPYNEQFFGPGTRLTVL.

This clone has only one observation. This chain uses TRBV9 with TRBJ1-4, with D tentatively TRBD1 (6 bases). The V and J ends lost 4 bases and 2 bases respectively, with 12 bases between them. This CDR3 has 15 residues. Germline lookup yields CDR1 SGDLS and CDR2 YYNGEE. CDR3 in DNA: TGTGCCAGCAGCCCAGGGGAGCTGACTAATGAAAAACTGTTTTTT. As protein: CASSPGELTNEKLFF.

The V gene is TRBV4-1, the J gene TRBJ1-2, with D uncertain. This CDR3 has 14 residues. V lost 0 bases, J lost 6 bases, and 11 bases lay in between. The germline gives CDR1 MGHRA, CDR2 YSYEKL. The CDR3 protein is CASSQDPLVDGYTF. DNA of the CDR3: TGCGCCAGCAGCCAAGATCCTCTTGTTGATGGCTACACCTTC.

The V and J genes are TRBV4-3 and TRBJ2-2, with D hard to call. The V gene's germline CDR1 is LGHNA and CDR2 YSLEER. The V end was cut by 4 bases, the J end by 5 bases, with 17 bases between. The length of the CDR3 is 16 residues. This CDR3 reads CASSPEASGTTGELFF. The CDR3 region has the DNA TGCGCCAGCAGCCCTGAGGCATCCGGTACGACCGGGGAGCTGTTTTTT.

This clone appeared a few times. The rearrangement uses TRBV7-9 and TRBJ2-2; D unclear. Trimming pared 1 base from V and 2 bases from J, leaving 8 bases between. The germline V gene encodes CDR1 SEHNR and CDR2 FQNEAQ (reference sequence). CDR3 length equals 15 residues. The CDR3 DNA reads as TGTGCCAGCAGCTTAGGGGCAGCTAACACCGGGGAGCTGTTTTTT. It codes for CASSLGAANTGELFF.

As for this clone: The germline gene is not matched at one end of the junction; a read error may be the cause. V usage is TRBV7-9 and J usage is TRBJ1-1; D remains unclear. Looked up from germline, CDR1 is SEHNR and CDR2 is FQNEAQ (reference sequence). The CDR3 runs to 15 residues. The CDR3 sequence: CASSFPESRNAEAFF. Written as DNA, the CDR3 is TGTGCCAGCAGTTTCCCCGAGTCGAGGAACGCTGAAGCTTTCTTT.

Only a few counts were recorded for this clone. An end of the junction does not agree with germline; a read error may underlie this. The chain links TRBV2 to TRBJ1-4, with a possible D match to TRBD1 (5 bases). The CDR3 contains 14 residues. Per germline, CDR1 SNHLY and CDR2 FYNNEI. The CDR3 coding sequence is TGTGCCAGAAGTGGGGGGGAGAATAATGAAAAACTGTTTTTT. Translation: CARSGGENNEKLFF.

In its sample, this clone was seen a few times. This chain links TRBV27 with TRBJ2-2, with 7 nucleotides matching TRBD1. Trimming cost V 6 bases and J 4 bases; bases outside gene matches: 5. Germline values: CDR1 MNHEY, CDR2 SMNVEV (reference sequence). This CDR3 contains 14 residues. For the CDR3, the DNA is TGTGCCAGCAGCCTAACAGGGGCCACCGGGGAGCTGTTTTTT. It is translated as CASSLTGATGELFF.

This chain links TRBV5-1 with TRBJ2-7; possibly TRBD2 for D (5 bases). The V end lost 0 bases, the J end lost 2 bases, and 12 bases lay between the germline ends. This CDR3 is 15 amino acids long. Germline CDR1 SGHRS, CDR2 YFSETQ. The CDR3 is CASSLAGSSTYEQYF. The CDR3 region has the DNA TGCGCCAGCAGCTTGGCGGGATCTTCAACCTACGAGCAGTACTTC. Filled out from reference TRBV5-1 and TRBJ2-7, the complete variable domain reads KAGVTQTPRYLIKTRGQQVTLSCSPISGHRSVSWYQQTPGQGLQFLFEYFSETQRNKGNFPGRFSGRQFSNSRSEMNVSTLELGDSALYLCASSLAGSSTYEQYFGPGTRLTVT.

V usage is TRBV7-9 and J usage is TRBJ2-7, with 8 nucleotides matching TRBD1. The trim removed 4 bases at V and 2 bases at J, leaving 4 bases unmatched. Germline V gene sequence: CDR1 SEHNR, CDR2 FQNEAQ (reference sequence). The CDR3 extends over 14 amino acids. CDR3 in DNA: TGTGCCAGCAGCTCGATACAGGGGGCCTACGAGCAGTACTTC. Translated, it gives CASSSIQGAYEQYF.

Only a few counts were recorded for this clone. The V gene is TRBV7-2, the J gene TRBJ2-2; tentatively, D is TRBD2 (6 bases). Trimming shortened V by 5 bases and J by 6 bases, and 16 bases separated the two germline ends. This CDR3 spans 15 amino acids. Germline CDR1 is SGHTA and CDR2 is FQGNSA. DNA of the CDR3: TGTGCCAGCAGCCAACGACGGGGAGGCGCCGGGGAGCTGTTTTTT. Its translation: CASSQRRGGAGELFF.

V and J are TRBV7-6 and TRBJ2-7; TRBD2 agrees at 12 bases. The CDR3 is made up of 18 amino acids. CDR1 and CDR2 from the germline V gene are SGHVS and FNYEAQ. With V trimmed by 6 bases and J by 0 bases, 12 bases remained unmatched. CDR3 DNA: TGTGCCAGCAGTCGCGGGACTAGCGGGTCTTCTAGCTCCTACGAGCAGTACTTC. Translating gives CASSRGTSGSSSSYEQYF.

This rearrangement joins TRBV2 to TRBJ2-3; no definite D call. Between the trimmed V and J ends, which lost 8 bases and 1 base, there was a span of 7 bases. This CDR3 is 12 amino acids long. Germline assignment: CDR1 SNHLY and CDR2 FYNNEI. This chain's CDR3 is CASGSGTDTQYF. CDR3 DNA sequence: TGTGCCAGCGGAAGCGGCACAGATACGCAGTATTTT.

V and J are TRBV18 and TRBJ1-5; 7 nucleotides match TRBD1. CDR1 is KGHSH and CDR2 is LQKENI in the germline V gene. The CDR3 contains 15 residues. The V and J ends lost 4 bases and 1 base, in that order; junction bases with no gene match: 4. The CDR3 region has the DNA TGTGCCAGCTCACAACAGACAGGGAGCAATCAGCCCCAGCATTTT. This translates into CASSQQTGSNQPQHF.

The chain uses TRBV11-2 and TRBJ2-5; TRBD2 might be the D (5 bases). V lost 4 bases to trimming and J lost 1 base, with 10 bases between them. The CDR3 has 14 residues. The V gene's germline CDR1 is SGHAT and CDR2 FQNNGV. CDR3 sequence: CASSSRGLQETQYF. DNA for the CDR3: TGTGCCAGCAGCTCGAGAGGGCTCCAAGAGACCCAGTACTTC.

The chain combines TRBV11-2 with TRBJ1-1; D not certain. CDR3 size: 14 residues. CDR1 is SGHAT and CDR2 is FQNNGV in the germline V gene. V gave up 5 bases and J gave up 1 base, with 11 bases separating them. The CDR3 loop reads CASSPPGRNTEAFF. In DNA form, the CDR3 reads TGTGCCAGCAGCCCCCCGGGGAGGAACACTGAAGCTTTCTTT.

CDR3 in amino acids: CASSQQGTANTGELFF. CDR3 nucleotides: TGCGCCAGCAGCCAACAGGGGACAGCGAACACCGGGGAGCTGTTTTTT. The chain employs TRBV4-3 and TRBJ2-2, with 7 nucleotides matching TRBD1. Losses at the gene ends were 2 bases for V and 0 bases for J; bases not matched to a gene: 3. The CDR3 is made up of 16 amino acids. The germline V gene encodes CDR1 LGHNA and CDR2 YSLEER.

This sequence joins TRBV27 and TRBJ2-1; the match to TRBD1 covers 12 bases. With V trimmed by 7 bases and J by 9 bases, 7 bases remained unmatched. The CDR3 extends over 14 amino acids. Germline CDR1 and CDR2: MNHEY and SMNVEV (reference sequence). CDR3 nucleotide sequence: TGTGCCAGCACCGGGACAGGGGGCTTCTTTGAGCAGTTCTTC. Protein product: CASTGTGGFFEQFF.

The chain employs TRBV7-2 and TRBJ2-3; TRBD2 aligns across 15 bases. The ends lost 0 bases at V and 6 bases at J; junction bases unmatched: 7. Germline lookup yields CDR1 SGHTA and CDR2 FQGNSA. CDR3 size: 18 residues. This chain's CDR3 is CASSLARTSGGASDTQYF. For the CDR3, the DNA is TGTGCCAGCAGCTTAGCACGGACTAGCGGGGGGGCGAGCGATACGCAGTATTTT.